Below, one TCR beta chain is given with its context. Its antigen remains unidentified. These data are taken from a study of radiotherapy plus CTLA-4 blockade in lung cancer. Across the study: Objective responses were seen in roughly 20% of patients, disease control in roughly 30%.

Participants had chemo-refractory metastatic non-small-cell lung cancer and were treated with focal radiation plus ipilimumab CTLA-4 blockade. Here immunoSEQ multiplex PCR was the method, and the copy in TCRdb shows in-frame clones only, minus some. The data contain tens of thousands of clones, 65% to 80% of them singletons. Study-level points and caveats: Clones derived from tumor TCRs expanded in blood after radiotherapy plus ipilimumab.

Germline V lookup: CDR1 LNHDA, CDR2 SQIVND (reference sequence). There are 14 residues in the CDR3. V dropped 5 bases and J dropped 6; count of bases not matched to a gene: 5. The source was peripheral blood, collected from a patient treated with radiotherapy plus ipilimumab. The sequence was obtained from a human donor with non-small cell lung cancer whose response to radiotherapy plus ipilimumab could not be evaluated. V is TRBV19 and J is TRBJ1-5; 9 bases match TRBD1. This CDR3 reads CASSVDRGGQPQHF. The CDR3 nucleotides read TGTGCCAGTAGTGTGGACAGGGGAGGTCAGCCCCAGCATTTT.